This T cell receptor beta chain is from a study of OX40 agonist ivuxolimab in advanced cancers. Study results and caveats: Clonal expansion by week 6 occurred in CD4+ and CD8+ blood T cells (at 0.1 to 3.0 mg/kg).

In germline, CDR1 is SGHTA, CDR2 FQGTGA. The CDR3 runs to 16 residues. Trimming pared 5 bases from V and 1 base from J, leaving 18 bases between. About this clone: What it recognizes is unknown.

Assay used: immunoSEQ multiplex PCR; TCRdb lists only in-frame clones, some missing. The sample yields 25,000 to 40,000 clones, 81% seen once. This rearrangement joins TRBV7-3 to TRBJ2-7; D is possibly TRBD2 (5 bases). Material: CD4+ or CD8+ T cells sorted from blood, obtained in a trial of the OX40 agonist ivuxolimab. This clonotype was sampled from an adult with an advanced solid tumor such as melanoma, head and neck, liver or kidney cancer. This CDR3 reads CASSINLKGGSYEQYF. The CDR3, as DNA: TGTGCCAGCAGCATAAACCTTAAAGGCGGGTCCTACGAGCAGTACTTC.